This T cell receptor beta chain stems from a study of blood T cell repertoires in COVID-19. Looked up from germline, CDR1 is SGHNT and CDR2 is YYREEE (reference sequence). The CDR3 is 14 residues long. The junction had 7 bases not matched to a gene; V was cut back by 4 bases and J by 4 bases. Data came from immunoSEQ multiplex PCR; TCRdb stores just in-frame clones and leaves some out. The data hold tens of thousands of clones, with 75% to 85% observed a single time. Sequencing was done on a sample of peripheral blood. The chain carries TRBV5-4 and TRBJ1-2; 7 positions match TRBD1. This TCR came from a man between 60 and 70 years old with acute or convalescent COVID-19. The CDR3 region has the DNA TGTGCCAGCAGCATGGACCGGGACAGCTATGGCTACACCTTC. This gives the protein CASSMDRDSYGYTF.